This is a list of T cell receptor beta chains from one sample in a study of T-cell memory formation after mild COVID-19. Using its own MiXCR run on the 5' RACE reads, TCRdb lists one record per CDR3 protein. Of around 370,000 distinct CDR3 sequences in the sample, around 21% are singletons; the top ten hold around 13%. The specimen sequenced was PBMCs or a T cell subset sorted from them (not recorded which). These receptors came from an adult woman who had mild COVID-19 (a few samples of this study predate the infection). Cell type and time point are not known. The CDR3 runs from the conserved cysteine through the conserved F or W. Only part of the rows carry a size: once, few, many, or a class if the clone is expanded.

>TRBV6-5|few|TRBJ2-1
CASSYALGVGRNEQFF
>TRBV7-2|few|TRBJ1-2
CASTLSGGSLNYGYTF
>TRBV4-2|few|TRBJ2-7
CASSQVAQLAGEIEQYF
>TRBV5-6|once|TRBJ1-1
CASSLIRAGEAFF
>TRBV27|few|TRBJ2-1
CASTSGWGVDNEQFF
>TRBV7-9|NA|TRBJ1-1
CASSWGQVHTEAFF
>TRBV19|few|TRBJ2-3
CASSISGRIGDTQYF
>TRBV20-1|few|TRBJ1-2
CSARNQGSHGYTF
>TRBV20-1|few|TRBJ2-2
CSARVGGSGELFF
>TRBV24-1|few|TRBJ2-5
CATSDLRGETQYF
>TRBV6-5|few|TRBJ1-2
CATVGGKDYGYTF
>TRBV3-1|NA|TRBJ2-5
CASSRRGPGTQYF
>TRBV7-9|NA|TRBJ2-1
CASSSDGDEQFF
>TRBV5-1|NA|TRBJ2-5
CASSGFRDTKYQETQYF
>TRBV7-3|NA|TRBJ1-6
CASSSTGGWDSPLHF
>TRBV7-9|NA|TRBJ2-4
CASSPRGGYIQYF
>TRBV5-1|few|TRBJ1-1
CASSLARRGPRTEAFF
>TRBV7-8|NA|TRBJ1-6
CASSLGVNSPLHF
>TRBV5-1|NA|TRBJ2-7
CATSNGTGSYEQYF
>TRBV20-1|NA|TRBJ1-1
CSARGGGNEAFF
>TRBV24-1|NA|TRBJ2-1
CATSEGPLSSLYNEQFF
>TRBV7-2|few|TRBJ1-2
CASSLRTGEANYGYTF